This TCR beta chain was recorded in a study of T-cell reconstitution after alpha-beta-depleted transplantation in children. The germline V and J ends were trimmed by 5 bases and 0 bases, with 10 bases remaining between them. The germline V gene encodes CDR1 SEHNR and CDR2 FQNEAQ (reference sequence). The CDR3 covers 15 residues. This clonotype was seen a handful of times. Preparation of the TCRbeta library used unique molecular identifiers. TCRdb reprocessed the PCR reads with MiXCR, giving one entry per CDR3 protein. The table records 250,000 to 400,000 distinct CDR3 sequences, more than 20% of them present only once.

Sequenced material: PBMCs, mostly from graft donor cells, taken 180 days after TCRalphabeta/CD19-depleted stem cell transplant. The chain is built from TRBV7-9 and TRBJ2-2; D unclear. The sequence was obtained from a male patient aged 10 to 17 who had a stem cell transplant for acute lymphoblastic leukemia, so the T cells may come from the graft donor. In DNA form, the CDR3 reads TGTGCCAGCAGCGTCCCGACCCCGAACACCGGGGAGCTGTTTTTT. This gives the protein CASSVPTPNTGELFF.